Below, 8 T cell receptor delta chains from the same sample are listed, as sequenced in a study of γδ T cells in repeated Plasmodium falciparum infection. Gammadelta T cells were flow-sorted from PBMC into Vgamma9/Vdelta2+ and Vdelta2-negative populations for bulk analysis. TCRdb re-identified clones in the multiplex PCR reads via CATT. The sample yields tens of thousands of delta-chain clones, about 1.9% seen once. Sequencing input: gamma-delta T cells from blood. These receptors were obtained from a pool of human donors (malaria-infected and uninfected, not separated).

This clone has at least ten counts. Translating this DNA gives a protein that differs at residue 5 from the TCRdb one, which belongs to a much larger clone; a read error is likely, and the protein shown is this translation. The chain combines TRDV1 with TRDJ1; TRDD2 is a possible D gene (6 bases). TCRdb supplies no J gene; here it was assigned by aligning the nucleotide sequence to germline. The V gene's germline CDR1 is TSWWSYY and CDR2 QGS. The V gene lost 4 bases and the J gene lost 5 bases, with 35 bases spanning the gap. This CDR3 is 21 amino acids long. CDR3 bases: TGTGCTCTTGGGGGAAAAGTCCCCTACTTCCTTCTTGGACCCTCGGGGGATAAACTCATCTTT. This translates into CALGGKVPYFLLGPSGDKLIF.

This clone rates as large. The same CDR3 also results from other DNA sequences found in this sample. This chain uses TRDV1 with TRDJ1, with 13 nucleotides matching TRDD3. Trimming cost V 2 bases and J 1 base; bases outside gene matches: 25. Germline V lookup: CDR1 TSWWSYY, CDR2 QGS. The CDR3 consists of 24 residues. In DNA, the CDR3 is TGTGCTCTTGGGGAAGCGGTAGGAACGGTCAAAACTCCGTACTGGGGGATACGCACCGATAAACTCATCTTT. Protein product: CALGEAVGTVKTPYWGIRTDKLIF.

This clone showed up many times. TCRdb shows a much larger clone's protein in place of this DNA's translation, and the two differ at residue 6, likely through a read error; the protein shown is translated from the DNA. This chain uses TRDV1 with TRDJ1, with TRDD3 matching 7 bases. The CDR3 loop spans 24 amino acids. J lost 10 bases, V lost 1 base, and 39 bases had no gene match. The germline CDR1 and CDR2 sequences are TSWWSYY and QGS. CDR3 bases: TGTGCTCTTGGGGAACCCACTCCACTTCCACCCCGTTGGGGGTGGGGGAACGGTTATATGGGACTCATCTTT. Protein: CALGEPTPLPPRWGWGNGYMGLIF.

This clone was seen repeatedly, ten times or more. TCRdb assigns this DNA the protein of a much larger clone, which departs from its translation at residue 10; this likely reflects a read error, and the protein shown comes from translating the DNA. This chain links TRAV38-2/DV8 with TRDJ1; the D gene is possibly TRDD3 (6 bases). Germline V gives CDR1 TSESDYY, CDR2 QEAYKQQN. The CDR3 is 20 residues long. Trimming took 1 base from V and 0 from J, leaving 25 bases between them. The CDR3 DNA reads TGTGCTTATAGGAGCTTCTACTTCCCCTGTGGATACTTGTACACCGATAAACTCATCTTT. It encodes CAYRSFYFPCGYLYTDKLIF.

This clone was seen a few times. The protein that TCRdb holds for this DNA derives from a much larger clone and differs from the translated DNA at residue 14, which likely indicates a read error; the protein shown here is translated from the DNA. The chain employs TRDV1 and TRDJ1; 8 nucleotides line up with TRDD3. In the absence of a J gene in TCRdb, the DNA was matched to germline to assign it here. The CDR3 loop spans 17 amino acids. Germline V gene lookup returns CDR1 TSWWSYY and CDR2 QGS. CDR3 DNA: TGTGCTCTTGGCGTCCCTACAAACCTGGGGGACCTCGATATACTCATCTTT. Translating it yields CALGVPTNLGDLDILIF.

Remarks on this clone: TCRdb pairs this DNA with a much larger clone's protein that differs at residue 11, likely a read error; the protein shown was translated from the DNA. V and J are TRDV2 and TRDJ1; 8 bases map to TRDD3. Since TCRdb gives no J gene, matching the DNA to germline was used here to assign it. Germline-derived CDR1 and CDR2 are GEAIGNYY and EKD. The V gene end was trimmed by 4 bases and the J gene end by 4 bases; junction bases not matched to a gene: 13. The CDR3 length is 16 residues. The CDR3 nucleotides are TGTGCCTGTGAAGGGCTTGGGGGATTAAATAGCGATAAACTCATCTTT. This encodes CACEGLGGLNSDKLIF.

Of note for this clone: This DNA's translation differs at residue 12 from TCRdb's protein, which comes from a much larger clone; a read error is likely, and the protein shown is translated from the DNA. The gene calls are TRDV3 and TRDJ2; 8 bases line up with TRDD3. The J gene was not available in TCRdb and was assigned here by matching the DNA to germline segments. The J segment lost 2 bases and the V segment lost 3 bases, leaving 23 bases of the junction unmatched. In germline, CDR1 is TVYSNPD, CDR2 GDNSRS (reference sequence). The CDR3 is 20 amino acids. For the CDR3, the DNA is TGTGCCTTCCTCTTCCTCCGGGAGCACTGGGGGGTACGCTTGACAGCACAACTCTTCTTT. Protein: CAFLFLREHWGVRLTAQLFF.

This clone occurred many times. Translating this DNA gives a protein that differs at residue 16 from the TCRdb one, which belongs to a much larger clone; a read error is likely, and the protein shown is this translation. The rearrangement links TRDV1 to TRDJ3; possible D gene TRDD3, 6 bases. TCRdb leaves out the J gene; it was filled in here by matching the DNA to germline. The CDR3 sequence is 22 residues long. CDR1 and CDR2 (germline): TSWWSYY, QGS. The CDR3 here is CALGELGREWGLFSWGTRQMFF. CDR3 DNA: TGTGCTCTTGGGGAACTAGGGAGGGAGTGGGGGCTTTTCTCCTGGGGCACCCGACAGATGTTTTTC.